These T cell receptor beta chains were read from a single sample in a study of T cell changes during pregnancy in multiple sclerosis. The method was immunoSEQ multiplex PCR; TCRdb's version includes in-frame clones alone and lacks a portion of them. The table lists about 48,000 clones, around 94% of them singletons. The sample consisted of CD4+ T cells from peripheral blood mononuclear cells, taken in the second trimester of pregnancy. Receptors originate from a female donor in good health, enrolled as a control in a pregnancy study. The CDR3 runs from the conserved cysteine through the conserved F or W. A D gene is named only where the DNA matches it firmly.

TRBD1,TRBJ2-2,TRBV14,CASSHRDRGDTGELFF
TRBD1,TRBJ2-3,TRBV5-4,CASSLDRENTQYF
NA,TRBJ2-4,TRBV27,CASSLYRDSKLEYF
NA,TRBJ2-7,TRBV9,CASSVGGRVNEQYF
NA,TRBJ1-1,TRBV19,CASSTTAAGTEAFF
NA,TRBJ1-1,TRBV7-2,CASSYGGTGEAFF
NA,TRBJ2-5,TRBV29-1,CSVDSSLETQYF
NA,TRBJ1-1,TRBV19,CASSFVGGNTEAFF
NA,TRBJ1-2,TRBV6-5,CASSYLPGDYGYTF
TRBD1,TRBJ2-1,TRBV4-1,CASSHGQGIHEQFF